These 14 T cell receptor beta chains share one sample of origin, sequenced in a study of metastatic and nonmetastatic thyroid tumors. Not a single patient had been given any form of treatment at any point before undergoing thyroid surgery. TCRdb re-analyzed the PCR reads using MiXCR. The table includes 53,000 or so clones, more than 20% detected once. Sequenced sample: blood. These receptors were obtained from a female donor with papillary thyroid cancer or a benign thyroid nodule (not recorded which). Some clones in this sample may be carry-over from other donors' samples.

This clone was observed many times. The genes are TRBV5-1 and TRBJ2-7, with 8 bases fitting TRBD2. CDR3 length equals 14 residues. Looked up from germline, CDR1 is SGHRS and CDR2 is YFSETQ. V was pared by 2 bases and J by 3 bases, with 4 bases of the junction left unmatched. CDR3 DNA sequence: TGCGCCAGCAGCTTTGGTAGCGGGAACTACGAGCAGTACTTC. Its protein is CASSFGSGNYEQYF. Full variable domain (outside the CDR3, taken from reference TRBV5-1 and TRBJ2-7): KAGVTQTPRYLIKTRGQQVTLSCSPISGHRSVSWYQQTPGQGLQFLFEYFSETQRNKGNFPGRFSGRQFSNSRSEMNVSTLELGDSALYLCASSFGSGNYEQYFGPGTRLTVT.

This clone has only a few counts. Being one base from a much bigger clone, this may be a read error. The same CDR3 arises from other DNA sequences in this sample as well. The chain uses TRBV5-1 and TRBJ2-5; D is tentatively TRBD1 or TRBD2 (5 bases each). This CDR3 is built from 12 residues. Germline V lookup: CDR1 SGHRS, CDR2 YFSETQ. V was clipped by 9 bases and J by 0 bases, with 9 bases between them. As DNA, the CDR3 is TGCGCCACGGGGCAGTACCAAGAGACCCAGTACTTC. Translated, it gives CATGQYQETQYF. Looking up the rest from reference TRBV5-1 and TRBJ2-5 gives the full variable domain: KAGVTQTPRYLIKTRGQQVTLSCSPISGHRSVSWYQQTPGQGLQFLFEYFSETQRNKGNFPGRFSGRQFSNSRSEMNVSTLELGDSALYLCATGQYQETQYFGPGTRLLVL.

The table lists this clone with many counts. The rearrangement joins TRBV20-1 to TRBJ1-5; D is perhaps TRBD1 (6 bases). V was cut by 4 bases and J by 7 bases, with 14 bases left in between. The V gene's germline CDR1 is DFQATT and CDR2 SNEGSKA (reference sequence). The CDR3 covers 13 residues. The DNA of the CDR3 is TGCAGTGCTAATACAGGGCGAAACCAGCCCCAGCATTTT. Translated, it gives CSANTGRNQPQHF.

This clone was counted ten times or more. The rearrangement links TRBV6-1 to TRBJ1-5; D ambiguous. The germline V and J ends were trimmed by 6 bases and 1 base, with 10 bases remaining between them. Germline CDR1 and CDR2: MNHNS and SASEGT. The CDR3 covers 14 residues. CDR3 DNA: TGTGCCAGCAGAGGTGGGAACAGCAATCAGCCCCAGCATTTT. It yields the protein CASRGGNSNQPQHF.

This clone was counted many times. This chain joins TRBV20-1 and TRBJ2-7, with 13 bases matching TRBD2. Trimming removed 3 bases from V and 0 bases from J; junction bases left unmatched: 5. The germline V gene has CDR1 DFQATT and CDR2 SNEGSKA (reference sequence). This CDR3 has 16 amino acids. CDR3 bases: TGCAGTGCTAGTGGACTAGCGGGAGCTTCCTCCTACGAGCAGTACTTC. Protein sequence: CSASGLAGASSYEQYF.

This clone was seen many times. The V and J genes are TRBV9 and TRBJ2-3; either TRBD1 or TRBD2 may supply D (5 bases each). CDR1 is SGDLS and CDR2 is YYNGEE in the germline V gene. The V gene lost 2 bases and the J gene lost 4 bases, with 14 bases spanning the gap. The CDR3 contains 15 residues. This CDR3 is CASSVTSMGADTQYF. CDR3 DNA: TGTGCCAGCAGCGTTACCTCAATGGGGGCAGATACGCAGTATTTT.

The chain uses TRBV11-2 and TRBJ2-1; 8 bases line up with TRBD1. The V and J ends lost 0 bases and 4 bases, in that order; junction bases with no gene match: 5. CDR1 and CDR2 from the germline V gene are SGHAT and FQNNGV. This CDR3 spans 16 amino acids. The CDR3 bases are TGTGCCAGCAGCTTAGATTTGGGACAGGTATACAATGAGCAGTTCTTC. It codes for CASSLDLGQVYNEQFF. The full variable domain, with the rest looked up from reference TRBV11-2 and TRBJ2-1, is EAGVAQSPRYKIIEKRQSVAFWCNPISGHATLYWYQQILGQGPKLLIQFQNNGVVDDSQLPKDRFSAERLKGVDSTLKIQPAKLEDSAVYLCASSLDLGQVYNEQFFGPGTRLTVL.

This clone has ten or more counts. V usage is TRBV28 and J usage is TRBJ2-6; a weak D match, TRBD2 (6 bases). The CDR3 spans 17 residues. CDR1 is MDHEN, CDR2 SYDVKM, per germline. V lost 3 bases, J lost 2 bases, and 14 bases lay in between. Written as DNA, the CDR3 is TGTGCCAGCAGTTTGGGGGGTGGGGTTCCTGGGGCCAACGTCCTGACTTTC. This translates into CASSLGGGVPGANVLTF.

This chain's CDR3 is CSARGPTLGTYEQYF. CDR3 coding DNA: TGCAGTGCTAGAGGGCCCACCTTGGGGACCTACGAGCAGTACTTC. The V call is TRBV20-1, the J call TRBJ2-7; no clear D gene. There are 15 residues in the CDR3. The germline V and J ends were trimmed by 1 base and 2 bases, with 15 bases remaining between them. From germline, CDR1 is DFQATT and CDR2 SNEGSKA (reference sequence).

The J gene is TRBJ1-1, the V gene TRBV10-3; TRBD1 might be the D (6 bases). Germline V CDR1 and CDR2: ENHRY, SYGVKD. This CDR3 has 14 residues. V was cut by 10 bases and J by 10 bases, with 25 bases left in between. The CDR3 region is CATGGQRYSMGAFF. In DNA form, the CDR3 reads TGTGCCACGGGGGGACAAAGGTATAGTATGGGAGCTTTCTTT.

This clone was recorded many times. The CDR3 here is CASSQLRVAGLAKNIQYF. Written as DNA, the CDR3 is TGTGCCAGCAGCCAATTGCGGGTCGCGGGCTTAGCCAAAAACATTCAGTACTTC. The gene calls are TRBV3-1 and TRBJ2-4; possible D gene TRBD2, 5 bases. V shed 2 bases and J shed 0 bases, with 17 bases lying between them. The CDR3 sequence is 18 residues long. CDR1 and CDR2 from the germline V gene are LGHDT and YNNKEL (reference sequence).

Ten or more counts support this clone. This sample includes further DNA sequences coding for the same CDR3. This chain joins TRBV27 and TRBJ2-3; possible D gene TRBD1, 6 bases. CDR1 and CDR2 from the germline V gene are MNHEY and SMNVEV (reference sequence). Trimming took off 8 bases at V and 6 bases at J, with 15 bases between the two ends. The CDR3 spans 13 residues. The CDR3 nucleotides are TGTGCCAGCGGGCAAAGGGGGTCCGATACGCAGTATTTT. Translation: CASGQRGSDTQYF.

This clone was counted ten times or more. This sample includes further DNA sequences coding for the same CDR3. The chain employs TRBV5-1 and TRBJ2-5; D might be TRBD2 (5 bases). Germline V CDR1 and CDR2: SGHRS, YFSETQ. V was trimmed by 0 bases and J by 3 bases, leaving 12 bases between them. CDR3 length: 15 residues. CDR3 in amino acids: CASSLGVTGKETQYF. In DNA, the CDR3 is TGCGCCAGCAGCTTGGGAGTGACGGGAAAAGAGACCCAGTACTTC.

This clone occurred many times. The chain is built from TRBV27 and TRBJ2-2; perhaps TRBD1 as D (5 bases). CDR1 is MNHEY and CDR2 is SMNVEV in the germline V gene (reference sequence). The CDR3 loop spans 15 amino acids. Trimming pared 5 bases from V and 3 bases from J, leaving 13 bases between. Here the CDR3 DNA reads TGTGCCAGCAGTCCAGGGATACTCGACACCGGGGAGCTGTTTTTT. Protein sequence: CASSPGILDTGELFF.